Listed below are T cell receptor beta chains from one sample, sequenced in a study of T cell responses to AZD1222 COVID-19 vaccine. TCRdb's copy holds only in-frame clones and misses some; the assay was immunoSEQ multiplex PCR. Of about 140,000 clones in the sample, approximately 91% are singletons; the top ten hold 1% to 1.5%. Here the sequenced sample was peripheral blood, taken 28 days after the second AZD1222 dose. The receptors derive from an adult who received the AZD1222 COVID-19 vaccine. Both conserved end residues are part of each CDR3. Fields, in order: J gene, V gene, D gene, clone size, CDR3 protein, CDR3 DNA. D genes are given only for firm matches. Size values are once, few and many counts, or a class for expanded clones, and some rows have none.

TRBJ1-3 TRBV3-1/TRBV3-2 . once CASSLDRRENTIYF TGTGCCAGCAGCCTGGACCGCCGAGAAAACACCATATATTTT
TRBJ1-2 TRBV4-2 . . CASSQDGAVPYGYTF TGTGCCAGCAGCCAAGATGGGGCTGTACCCTATGGCTACACCTTC
TRBJ1-1 TRBV19 . . CASSMGQANTEAFF TGTGCCAGTAGTATGGGGCAGGCGAACACTGAAGCTTTCTTT
TRBJ2-2 TRBV5-1 . . CASSPQDTGELFF TGCGCCAGCAGCCCACAGGACACCGGGGAGCTGTTTTTT
TRBJ1-1 TRBV4-2 . once CASSQEQGGTEAFF TGTGCCAGCAGCCAAGAACAGGGAGGAACTGAAGCTTTCTTT
TRBJ1-6 TRBV7-9 . . CASSLEFWDSPLHF TGTGCCAGCAGCTTAGAGTTTTGGGATTCACCCCTCCACTTT
TRBJ2-3 TRBV5-6 TRBD2 . CASSPRFVAGGLYTQYF TGTGCCAGCAGCCCCCGATTCGTAGCGGGGGGCCTATATACGCAGTATTTT
TRBJ2-7 TRBV5-5 TRBD2 . CASSLEGSGIFYEQYF TGTGCCAGCAGCTTGGAGGGTAGCGGGATATTTTACGAGCAGTACTTC
TRBJ1-2 TRBV4-2 . . CASSQGTASNYGYTF TGTGCCAGCAGCCAAGGGACAGCCTCTAACTATGGCTACACCTTC
TRBJ2-3 TRBV7-9 . . CASTPGILLSNTDTQYF TGTGCCAGCACCCCGGGGATTTTGCTTTCCAACACAGATACGCAGTATTTT
TRBJ2-7 TRBV5-1 . . CASSLGTRDNEQYF TGCGCCAGCAGCTTGGGTACCCGGGATAACGAGCAGTACTTC
TRBJ2-1 TRBV9 TRBD2 . CASSVARGAHNEQFF TGTGCCAGCAGCGTAGCGCGGGGGGCTCACAATGAGCAGTTCTTC
TRBJ1-3 TRBV23-1 . . CASSQGGGEGNTIYF TGCGCCAGCAGTCAGGGGGGAGGAGAGGGAAACACCATATATTTT
TRBJ1-1 TRBV10-3 . . CAISESLAGLEAFF TGTGCCATCAGTGAGTCATTGGCAGGGCTTGAAGCTTTCTTT
TRBJ2-7 TRBV15 TRBD1 . CATSTRQGFAYEQYF TGTGCCACCAGCACGAGACAGGGTTTTGCCTACGAGCAGTACTTC
TRBJ1-2 TRBV5-1 . once CASSLGTAENYGYTF TGCGCCAGCAGCTTGGGGACAGCGGAGAACTATGGCTACACCTTC
TRBJ1-1 TRBV15 TRBD1 . CATSRRDREAFF TGTGCCACCAGCAGAAGGGACAGAGAAGCTTTCTTT
TRBJ2-7 TRBV9 . . CASSPRSTGSYEQYF TGTGCCAGCAGCCCTCGATCGACCGGGTCTTACGAGCAGTACTTC
TRBJ1-4 TRBV11-2 . once CASSSYREPIIEKLFF TGTGCCAGCAGCTCGTACAGGGAGCCTATTATTGAAAAACTGTTTTTT
TRBJ1-2 TRBV3-1/TRBV3-2 . . CASSQDAGYYGYTF TGTGCCAGCAGCCAAGATGCGGGGTACTATGGCTACACCTTC
TRBJ2-2 TRBV2 TRBD2 . CASSETSGSIGELFF TGTGCCAGCAGTGAGACTAGCGGGAGCATCGGGGAGCTGTTTTTT
TRBJ1-2 TRBV27 . . CASSPNREIWFHGYTF TGTGCCAGCAGTCCCAACAGGGAGATTTGGTTCCATGGCTACACCTTC
TRBJ2-1 TRBV5-1 . . CASSLANGPGASSYNEQFF TGCGCCAGCAGCTTGGCCAACGGACCGGGGGCGAGCTCCTACAATGAGCAGTTCTTC
TRBJ2-7 TRBV27 TRBD2 . CASSLAGVAGEQYF TGTGCCAGCAGCCTAGCGGGAGTGGCAGGGGAGCAGTACTTC
TRBJ1-1 TRBV19 . . CASMGSSGNPNTEAFF TGTGCCAGTATGGGCAGTTCCGGCAACCCGAACACTGAAGCTTTCTTT
TRBJ2-7 TRBV29-1 TRBD2 . CSVEGSVSGSAYEQYF TGCAGCGTTGAAGGAAGTGTTAGCGGGAGTGCGTACGAGCAGTACTTC
TRBJ2-3 TRBV4-2 . . CASSQGDLSSGGTDTQYF TGTGCCAGCAGCCAGGGGGACCTTTCATCCGGGGGCACAGATACGCAGTATTTT
TRBJ1-5 TRBV18 . . CASSSSSGFLGEAQPQHF TGTGCCAGCTCATCAAGTAGCGGGTTTCTTGGGGAGGCTCAGCCCCAGCATTTT
TRBJ2-1 TRBV18 TRBD2 . CASSPLGVAGGSYNEQFF TGTGCCAGCTCACCATTGGGAGTAGCGGGAGGGTCCTACAATGAGCAGTTCTTC
TRBJ1-2 TRBV6-5 . . CASNGYGYTF TGTGCCAGCAATGGCTATGGCTACACCTTC
TRBJ1-5 TRBV19 . . CASSLASYSNQPQHF TGTGCCAGTAGTCTTGCCAGCTATAGCAATCAGCCCCAGCATTTT
TRBJ2-5 TRBV19 . . CASSDWGNGQETQYF TGTGCCAGTAGTGATTGGGGAAACGGTCAAGAGACCCAGTACTTC
TRBJ2-1 TRBV13 . . CASERTGSYNEQFF TGTGCCAGTGAAAGGACTGGATCCTACAATGAGCAGTTCTTC
TRBJ2-3 TRBV5-1 TRBD2 . CASSAPGLELYF TGCGCCAGCAGCGCCCCGGGACTAGAGCTGTATTTT
TRBJ1-5 TRBV19 TRBD1 once CASSYTGESNQPQHF TGTGCCAGTAGTTATACAGGGGAGAGCAATCAGCCCCAGCATTTT